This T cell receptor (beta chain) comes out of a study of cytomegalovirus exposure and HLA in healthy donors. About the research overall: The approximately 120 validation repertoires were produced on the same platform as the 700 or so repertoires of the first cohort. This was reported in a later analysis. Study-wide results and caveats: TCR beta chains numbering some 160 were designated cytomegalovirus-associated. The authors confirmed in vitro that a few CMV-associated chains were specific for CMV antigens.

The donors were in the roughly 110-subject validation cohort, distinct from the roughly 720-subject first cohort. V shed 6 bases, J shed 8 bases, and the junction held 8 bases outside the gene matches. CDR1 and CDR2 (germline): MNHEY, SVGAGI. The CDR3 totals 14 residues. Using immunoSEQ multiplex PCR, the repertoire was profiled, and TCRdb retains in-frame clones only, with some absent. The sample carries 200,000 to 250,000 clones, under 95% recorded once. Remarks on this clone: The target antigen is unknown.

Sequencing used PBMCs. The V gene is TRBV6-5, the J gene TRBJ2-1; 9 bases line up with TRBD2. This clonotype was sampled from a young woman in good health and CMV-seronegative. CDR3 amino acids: CASRGSGTSYEQFF. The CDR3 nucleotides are TGTGCCAGCAGGGGTTCAGGGACTAGCTATGAGCAGTTCTTC.